What follows are 8 T cell receptor beta chains derived from one specimen sequenced in a study of shared clonotypes between healthy human individuals (dated by TCRdb to the early 2020s). The library was made by the immunoSEQ multiplex PCR assay. TCRdb limited this immuneACCESS table to in-frame rearrangements with V and J called. A share of clones is missing; checked studies link under half to unresolved V genes, and the rest is unexplained. The sample profile shows millions of clones; approximately 95% of them were found once. The ten largest clones capture about 0.39% of the sample. Sequenced: naive CD4+ T cells from PBMCs. The cell subset or site tag for this specimen amounts to: CD45RA+ positively selected. The receptors shown here come from a man aged 18-30 years in good health. Some clones in this sample may be carry-over from other donors' samples.

The chain has TRBV5-1 and TRBJ2-7, with D unclear. V shed 0 bases and J shed 6 bases, with 13 bases lying between them. CDR3 length: 14 amino acids. The germline CDR1 and CDR2 sequences are SGHRS and YFSETQ. CDR3 DNA sequence: TGCGCCAGCAGCTTGGCCGGTCAGTGGGGCGAGCAGTACTTC. This translates into CASSLAGQWGEQYF.

V and J are TRBV2 and TRBJ2-2; no definite D call. V lost 4 bases and J 0 bases, leaving 12 bases between the germline ends. The CDR3 length is 16 residues. Germline lookup yields CDR1 SNHLY and CDR2 FYNNEI. The CDR3 nucleotides are TGTGCCAGCAGTGCGCGGCAGCCTTCGAACACCGGGGAGCTGTTTTTT. This encodes CASSARQPSNTGELFF. The whole variable domain, filled in from reference TRBV2 and TRBJ2-2, reads EPEVTQTPSHQVTQMGQEVILRCVPISNHLYFYWYRQILGQKVEFLVSFYNNEISEKSEIFDDQFSVERPDGSNFTLKIRSTKLEDSAMYFCASSARQPSNTGELFFGEGSRLTVL.

This chain connects TRBV7-9 to TRBJ1-3; D unclear. Per the germline V gene, CDR1 is SEHNR and CDR2 is FQNEAQ (reference sequence). The ends were cut back, 1 base at V and 0 bases at J, with 13 bases in the middle. This CDR3 region has 17 residues. CDR3 in amino acids: CASSLGSPVFSGNTIYF. The DNA of the CDR3 is TGTGCCAGCAGCTTAGGGTCCCCGGTTTTCTCTGGAAACACCATATATTTT.

The rearrangement uses TRBV28 and TRBJ2-1; 7 bases are shared with TRBD2. This CDR3 region has 16 residues. With 6 bases clipped from V and 0 bases from J, the junction kept 8 bases outside the gene matches. The germline CDR1 and CDR2 sequences are MDHEN and SYDVKM. The CDR3: CASSKTSPSSYNEQFF. The CDR3 DNA reads as TGTGCCAGCAGCAAGACTAGCCCCAGCTCCTACAATGAGCAGTTCTTC.

The chain joins TRBV9 to TRBJ2-2, with TRBD1 matching over 8 bases. The CDR3 runs 17 residues. Germline CDR1 and CDR2: SGDLS and YYNGEE. Trimming took 4 bases from V and 0 from J; bases not matched to a gene: 8. The CDR3 nucleotides are TGTGCCAGCAGCCCGACAGGGGCGAATTCGAACACCGGGGAGCTGTTTTTT. Amino acids: CASSPTGANSNTGELFF.

The rearrangement uses TRBV25-1 and TRBJ2-7, with D perhaps matching TRBD1 (5 bases). V was shortened by 8 bases and J by 3 bases, with 17 bases between the two germline ends. This CDR3 comprises 14 residues. Germline V gene lookup returns CDR1 MGHDK and CDR2 SYGVNS. This CDR3 reads CASSPPGWFYEQYF. The CDR3 DNA is TGTGCCAGCTCCCCCCCAGGGTGGTTCTACGAGCAGTACTTC.

V gene TRBV18 combines with J gene TRBJ1-5, with no clear D. V dropped 6 bases and J dropped 2 bases, with 17 bases sitting between them. CDR3 length: 16 amino acids. The germline V gene encodes CDR1 KGHSH and CDR2 LQKENI. CDR3 nucleotides: TGTGCCAGCTCCGCTGGTCTCCCCGATGGCAATCAGCCCCAGCATTTT. Its translation is CASSAGLPDGNQPQHF. The variable domain in full, with the rest retrieved from reference TRBV18 and TRBJ1-5, is NAGVMQNPRHLVRRRGQEARLRCSPMKGHSHVYWYRQLPEEGLKFMVYLQKENIIDESGMPKERFSAEFPKEGPSILRIQQVVRGDSAAYFCASSAGLPDGNQPQHFGDGTRLSIL.

In DNA form, the CDR3 reads TGTGCCAGCAATGACAGGGGTCAAACAGATACGCAGTATTTT. Amino acid sequence: CASNDRGQTDTQYF. V and J are TRBV6-1 and TRBJ2-3; 8 bases map to TRBD1. Trimming removed 7 bases from V and 3 bases from J; junction bases left unmatched: 6. Germline V gene lookup returns CDR1 MNHNS and CDR2 SASEGT. The CDR3 spans 14 residues.